This T cell receptor beta chain was profiled in a study of shared clonotypes between healthy human individuals. Study details: Three plates were used per donor for CD4 naive, three for CD4 memory, two for CD8 naive and one for CD8 memory. Notes on the study in general: Clonotype sharing among donors likely depends on sequencing depth. What naive subsets generally showed was a larger estimated richness than memory subsets showed.

Each subset's genomic DNA was shared equally among a number of immunoSEQ plates. Only in-frame clones appear in the TCRdb table, and some are missing; sequencing was by immunoSEQ multiplex PCR. The sample has 1.5 million to 2.5 million clones; around 96% are singletons. As concerns this clone: What it recognizes is unknown. This CDR3 is also generated by other DNA sequences in the sample.

Positive CCR7 selection of CD45RO-negative cells yielded the naive CD8 cells, and terminally differentiated effector memory CD45RA+ cells were excluded. This CDR3 contains 13 residues. V was cut by 0 bases and J by 8 bases, with 10 bases left in between. Germline CDR1 and CDR2: MNHEY and SVGAGI. The source is a young man in good health. The rearrangement links TRBV6-5 to TRBJ1-2; D may be TRBD1 (6 bases). Input material: naive CD8+ T cells sorted from blood. CDR3 loop: CASSYSRGSGYTF. CDR3 DNA: TGTGCCAGCAGTTACTCTAGGGGGAGCGGCTACACCTTC.